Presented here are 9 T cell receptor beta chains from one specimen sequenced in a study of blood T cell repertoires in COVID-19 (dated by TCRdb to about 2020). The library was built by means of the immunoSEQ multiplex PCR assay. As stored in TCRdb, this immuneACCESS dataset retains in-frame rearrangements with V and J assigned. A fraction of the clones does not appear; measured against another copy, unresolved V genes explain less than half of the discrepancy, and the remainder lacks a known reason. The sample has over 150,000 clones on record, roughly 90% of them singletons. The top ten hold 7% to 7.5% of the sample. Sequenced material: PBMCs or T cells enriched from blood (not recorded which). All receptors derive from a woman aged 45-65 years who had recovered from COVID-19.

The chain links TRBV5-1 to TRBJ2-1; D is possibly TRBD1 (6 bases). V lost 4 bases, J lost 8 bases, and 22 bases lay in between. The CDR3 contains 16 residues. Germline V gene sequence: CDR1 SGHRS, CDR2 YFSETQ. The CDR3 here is CASSRRQATFGDEQFF. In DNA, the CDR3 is TGCGCCAGCAGCCGTCGACAGGCCACGTTCGGAGATGAGCAGTTCTTC.

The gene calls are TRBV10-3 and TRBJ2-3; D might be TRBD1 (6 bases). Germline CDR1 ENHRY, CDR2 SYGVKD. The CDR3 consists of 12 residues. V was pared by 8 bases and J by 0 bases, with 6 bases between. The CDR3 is CAIGQSTDTQYF. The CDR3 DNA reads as TGTGCCATCGGACAGAGCACAGATACGCAGTATTTT.

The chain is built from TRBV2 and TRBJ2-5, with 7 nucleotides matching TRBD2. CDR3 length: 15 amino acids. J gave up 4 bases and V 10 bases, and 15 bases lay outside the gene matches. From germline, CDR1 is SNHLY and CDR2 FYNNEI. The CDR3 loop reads CATKPRRGGIETQYF. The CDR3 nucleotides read TGTGCCACCAAGCCCAGGCGGGGAGGGATAGAGACCCAGTACTTC.

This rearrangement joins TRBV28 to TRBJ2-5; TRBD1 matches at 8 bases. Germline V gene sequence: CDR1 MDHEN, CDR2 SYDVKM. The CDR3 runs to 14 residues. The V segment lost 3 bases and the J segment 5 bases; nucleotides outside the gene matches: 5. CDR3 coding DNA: TGTGCCAGCAGTTTCCAGGGGGCGGGTGAGACCCAGTACTTC. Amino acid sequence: CASSFQGAGETQYF.

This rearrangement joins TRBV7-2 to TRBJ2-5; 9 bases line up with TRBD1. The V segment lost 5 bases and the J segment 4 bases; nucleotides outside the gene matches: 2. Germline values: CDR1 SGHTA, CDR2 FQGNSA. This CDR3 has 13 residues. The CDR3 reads CASSQDRGETQYF. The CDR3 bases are TGTGCCAGCAGCCAGGACAGGGGAGAGACCCAGTACTTC.

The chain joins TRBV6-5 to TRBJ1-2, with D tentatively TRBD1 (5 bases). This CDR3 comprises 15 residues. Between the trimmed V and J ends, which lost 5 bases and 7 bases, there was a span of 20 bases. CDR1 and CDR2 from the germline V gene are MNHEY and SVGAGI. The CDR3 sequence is CASSPGPIRLGGYTF. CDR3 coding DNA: TGTGCCAGCAGTCCAGGGCCTATCAGACTGGGTGGCTACACCTTC.

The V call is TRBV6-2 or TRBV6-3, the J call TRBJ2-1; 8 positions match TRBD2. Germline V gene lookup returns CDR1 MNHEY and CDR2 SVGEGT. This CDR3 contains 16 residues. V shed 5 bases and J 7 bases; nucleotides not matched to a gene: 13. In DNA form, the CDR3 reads TGTGCCAGCAGTGATTGGCGGGAGGCCTTTAGGAATGAGCAGTTCTTC. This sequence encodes CASSDWREAFRNEQFF.

The CDR3 nucleotides are TGTGCCAGCAGGATCGTGCGGGGAGGAGAGACCCAGTACTTC. It translates to CASRIVRGGETQYF. V and J are TRBV6-5 and TRBJ2-5; D may be TRBD2 (6 bases). The CDR3 is made up of 14 amino acids. Germline CDR1 reads MNHEY; CDR2 reads SVGAGI. Between the trimmed V and J ends, which lost 6 bases and 4 bases, there was a span of 15 bases.

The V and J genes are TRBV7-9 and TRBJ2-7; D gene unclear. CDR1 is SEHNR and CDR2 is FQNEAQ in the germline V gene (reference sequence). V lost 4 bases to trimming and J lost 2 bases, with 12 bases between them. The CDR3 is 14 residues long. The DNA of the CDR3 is TGTGCCAGCAGCTCTAGGTCTCAAACCTACGAGCAGTACTTC. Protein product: CASSSRSQTYEQYF. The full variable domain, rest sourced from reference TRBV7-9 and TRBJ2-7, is DTGVSQNPRHKITKRGQNVTFRCDPISEHNRLYWYRQTLGQGPEFLTYFQNEAQLEKSRLLSDRFSAERPKGSFSTLEIQRTEQGDSAMYLCASSSRSQTYEQYFGPGTRLTVT.